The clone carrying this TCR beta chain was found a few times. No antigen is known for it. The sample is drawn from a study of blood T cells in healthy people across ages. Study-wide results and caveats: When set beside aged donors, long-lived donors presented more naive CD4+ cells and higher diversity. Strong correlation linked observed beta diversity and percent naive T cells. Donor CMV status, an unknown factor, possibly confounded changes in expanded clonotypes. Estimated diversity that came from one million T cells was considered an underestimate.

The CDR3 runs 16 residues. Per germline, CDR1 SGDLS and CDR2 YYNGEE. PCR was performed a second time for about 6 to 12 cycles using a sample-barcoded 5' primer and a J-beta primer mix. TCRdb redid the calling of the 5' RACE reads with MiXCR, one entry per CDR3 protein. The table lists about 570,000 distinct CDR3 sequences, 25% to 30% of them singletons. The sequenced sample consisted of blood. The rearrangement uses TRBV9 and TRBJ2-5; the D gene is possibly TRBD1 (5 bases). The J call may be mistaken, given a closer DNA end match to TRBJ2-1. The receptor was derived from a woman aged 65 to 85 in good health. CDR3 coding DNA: TGTGCCAGCAGCGTAGAGTGGTCAGGGTATTATAATGAGCAGTTCTTC. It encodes CASSVEWSGYYNEQFF.